Many counts were recorded for the clone carrying this T cell receptor (beta chain). Its antigen is undetermined. The data belong to a study of breast tumors, draining lymph nodes, adjacent tissues. Study-wide findings and caveats: Luminal-like breast cancer showed significantly greater tumor-nontumor repertoire similarity than basal-like breast cancer did.

TCRdb independently ran MiXCR on the multiplex PCR reads; one entry per CDR3 protein. Of some 170,000 distinct CDR3 sequences listed, about 34% are singletons. The ends were cut back, 1 base at V and 4 bases at J, with 5 bases in the middle. Looked up from germline, CDR1 is SEHNR and CDR2 is FQNEAQ (reference sequence). The CDR3 has 13 amino acids. Breast cancer patients provided tissue from their axillary draining lymph nodes. This clonotype was sampled from a female donor with breast cancer. Some clones in this sample may be carry-over from other donors' samples. The sample taken for sequencing was axillary lymph node tissue. This chain links TRBV7-9 with TRBJ1-5; D not certain. CDR3 sequence reads: CASSLEANQPQHF. Written as DNA, the CDR3 is TGTGCCAGCAGCTTAGAGGCAAATCAGCCCCAGCATTTT.